This TCR beta chain came from a study of regulatory T cells in long-lasting Graves disease. At the level of the study: Antithyroid drugs had been taken by newly diagnosed Graves' patients for under 3 months. General study findings and limits: Having only a small sample size may have limited accuracy. Persistent patients shared more public clonotypes (2,741) than new patients (966). Persistent disease exhibited a predilection for TRBV28, TRBJ1-2 and TRBJ2-5.

As for time point: newly diagnosed GD, antithyroid drugs for less than 3 months. Making the TCR library involved RNA that had been extracted from PBMCs. Library construction for TCR beta used iRepertoire HTBI primers and Arm-PCR of CDR3 regions. TCRdb recomputed calls from the multiplex PCR reads with MiXCR, one row per CDR3 protein. Among roughly 350,000 distinct CDR3 sequences, approximately 15% were seen once, and the ten largest hold just under 30%. Per the germline V gene, CDR1 is MNHEY and CDR2 is SVGEGT. The CDR3 extends over 14 amino acids. V was trimmed by 2 bases and J by 7 bases, leaving 12 bases between them. The table lists this clonotype with many counts. The antigen remains undetermined. This sample was also put to use in a study of T cells in Graves' hyperthyroidism and ophthalmopathy.

This clonotype originated in a man aged 35-49 years with Graves disease. The material was peripheral blood mononuclear cells (PBMCs), obtained at new diagnosis, from a patient treated with antithyroid drugs. This sequence joins TRBV6-2 or TRBV6-3 and TRBJ1-5; the D is unclear. CDR3 DNA sequence: TGTGCCAGCAGTTACGTCCCAGGAGGGCAGCCCCAGCATTTT. Its translation: CASSYVPGGQPQHF.